This note documents a single T cell receptor beta chain sequence. Its antigen is unidentified. Measured with immunoSEQ multiplex PCR; TCRdb has only the in-frame clones, and not every one. The profile shows 78,000 or so clones, more than 60% of them singletons. The data originate from a study of vaccination effects on CD4 cells after COVID-19. Study-wide points: Marked clonal contraction was seen in infection- and vaccine-induced clones late after vaccination.

Antigen-specific CD4+ T cell clonotypes were called by their expansion after viral peptide-pool culture in ViraFEST. It was after approximately 10 days of culture that CD4+ T cells were isolated. Vaccinated recipients, who were negative for nucleocapsid antibodies, had no history of SARS-CoV-2 infection. On days 3 and 7, fresh IL-2 medium replaced half the medium. This clonotype was obtained from a human donor who received a COVID-19 vaccine. This specimen was CD4+ T cells from PBMCs cultured with SARS-CoV-2 spike peptides, taken before COVID-19 vaccination.

The CDR3 nucleotides are TGTGCCAGCAGTGAAGCACCCAACGGCGAGCAGTACGTC. This translates into CASSEAPNGEQYV. The rearrangement joins TRBV6-1 to TRBJ2-7; D not certain. Per the germline V gene, CDR1 is MNHNS and CDR2 is SASEGT. V lost 0 bases to trimming and J lost 6 bases, with 9 bases between them. The CDR3 spans 13 residues.